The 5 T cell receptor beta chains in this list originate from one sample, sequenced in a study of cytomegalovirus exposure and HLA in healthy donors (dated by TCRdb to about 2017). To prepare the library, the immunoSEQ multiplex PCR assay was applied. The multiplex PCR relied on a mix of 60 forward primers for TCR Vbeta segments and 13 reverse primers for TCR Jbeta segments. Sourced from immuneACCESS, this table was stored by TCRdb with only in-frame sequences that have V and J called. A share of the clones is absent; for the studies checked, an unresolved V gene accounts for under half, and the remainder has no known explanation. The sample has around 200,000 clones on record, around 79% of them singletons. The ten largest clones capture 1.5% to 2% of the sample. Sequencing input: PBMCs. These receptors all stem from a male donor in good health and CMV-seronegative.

CDR3 nucleotides: TGTGCCAGCAGCTTACAACTAGACAATGAGCAGTTCTTC. Its protein is CASSLQLDNEQFF. The J gene is TRBJ2-1, the V gene TRBV11-1, with D perhaps TRBD2 (5 bases). Per germline, CDR1 SGHAT and CDR2 FQDESV (reference sequence). This CDR3 contains 13 residues. The V and J ends lost 2 bases and 5 bases respectively, with 7 bases between them.

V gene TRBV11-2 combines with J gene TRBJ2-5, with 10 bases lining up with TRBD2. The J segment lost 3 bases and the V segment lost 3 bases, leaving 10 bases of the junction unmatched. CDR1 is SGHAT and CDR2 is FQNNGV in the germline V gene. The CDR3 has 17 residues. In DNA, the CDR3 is TGTGCCAGCAGCTTTCCAGCGGGGGGGCCGTGGGAAGAGACCCAGTACTTC. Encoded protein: CASSFPAGGPWEETQYF.

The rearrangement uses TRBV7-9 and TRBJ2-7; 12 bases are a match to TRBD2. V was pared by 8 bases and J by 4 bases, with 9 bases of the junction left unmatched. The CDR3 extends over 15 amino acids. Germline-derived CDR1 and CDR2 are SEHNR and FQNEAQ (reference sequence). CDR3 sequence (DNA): TGTGCCAGCTCGACTAGCGGGAGTCTTTCGTACGAGCAGTACTTC. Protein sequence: CASSTSGSLSYEQYF.

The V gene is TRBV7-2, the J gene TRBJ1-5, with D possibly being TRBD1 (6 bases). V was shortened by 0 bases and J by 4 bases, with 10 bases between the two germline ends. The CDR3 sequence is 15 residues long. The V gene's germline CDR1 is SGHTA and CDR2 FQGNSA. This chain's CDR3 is CASSLARTANQPQHF. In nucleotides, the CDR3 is TGTGCCAGCAGCTTAGCGCGGACAGCAAATCAGCCCCAGCATTTT. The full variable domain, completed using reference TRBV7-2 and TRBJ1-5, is GAGVSQSPSNKVTEKGKDVELRCDPISGHTALYWYRQSLGQGLEFLIYFQGNSAPDKSGLPSDRFSAERTGGSVSTLTIQRTQQEDSAVYLCASSLARTANQPQHFGDGTRLSIL.

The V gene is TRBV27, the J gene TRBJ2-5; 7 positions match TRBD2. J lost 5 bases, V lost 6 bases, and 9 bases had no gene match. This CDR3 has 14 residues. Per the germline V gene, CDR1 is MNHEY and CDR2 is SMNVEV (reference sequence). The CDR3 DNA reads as TGTGCCAGCAGACTCAGCGGGGCGGGGGAGACCCAGTACTTC. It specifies CASRLSGAGETQYF.